Listed here are 9 T cell receptor beta chains from one sample, sequenced in a study of blood T cell repertoires in COVID-19. The assay was immunoSEQ multiplex PCR, and TCRdb's table has in-frame clones only and misses some. This repertoire shows around 94,000 clones, roughly 87% found once; its top ten account for roughly 5.2%. Sequenced: peripheral blood. The receptors were gathered from a woman aged 45-65 years with COVID-19, enrolled during active disease.

The chain carries TRBV24-1 and TRBJ2-5, with a tentative D call TRBD2 (6 bases). The germline gives CDR1 KGHDR, CDR2 SFDVKD. The CDR3 sequence is 16 residues long. V was shortened by 4 bases and J by 1 base, with 15 bases between the two germline ends. This chain's CDR3 is CATSDLQAGFQETQYF. For the CDR3, the DNA is TGTGCCACCAGTGACTTACAAGCGGGCTTCCAAGAGACCCAGTACTTC.

This clone was detected once. V gene TRBV6-5 combines with J gene TRBJ2-3; 8 nucleotides match TRBD2. Germline V gene lookup returns CDR1 MNHEY and CDR2 SVGAGI. The CDR3 consists of 15 residues. V shed 2 bases, J shed 0 bases, and the junction held 1 base outside the gene matches. The DNA of the CDR3 is TGTGCCAGCAGTTACGGCGGGGGGAGCACAGATACGCAGTATTTT. Translating it yields CASSYGGGSTDTQYF.

The chain carries TRBV5-1 and TRBJ1-4, with a weak D call TRBD1 (5 bases). V dropped 1 base and J dropped 7 bases, with 11 bases sitting between them. Germline V gene data show CDR1 as SGHRS and CDR2 as YFSETQ. The CDR3 loop spans 14 amino acids. The CDR3 loop is CASSLRARGEKLFF. For the CDR3, the DNA is TGCGCCAGCAGCTTGCGAGCTAGGGGTGAAAAACTGTTTTTT.

The CDR3 reads CASSPRGRQAFNNEQFF. CDR3 coding DNA: TGTGCCAGCAGCCCCCGTGGGCGACAGGCTTTTAACAATGAGCAGTTCTTC. This chain uses TRBV13 with TRBJ2-1; tentatively, D is TRBD1 (6 bases). Trimming shortened V by 5 bases and J by 5 bases, and 22 bases separated the two germline ends. CDR1 and CDR2 (germline): PRHDT, FYEKMQ (reference sequence). This CDR3 is built from 17 residues.

V usage is TRBV27 and J usage is TRBJ1-2, with 9 bases matching TRBD1. The V and J ends lost 5 bases and 8 bases, in that order; junction bases with no gene match: 6. The CDR3 loop spans 13 amino acids. Germline CDR1 and CDR2: MNHEY and SMNVEV (reference sequence). The CDR3 sequence: CASSRTGVWGYTF. CDR3 bases: TGTGCCAGCAGTAGGACAGGGGTTTGGGGCTACACCTTC.

The chain couples TRBV28 to TRBJ1-1, with D unclear. There are 14 residues in the CDR3. CDR1 is MDHEN and CDR2 is SYDVKM in the germline V gene. Trimming removed 6 bases at V and 0 bases at J, with 11 bases between. CDR3 in DNA: TGTGCCAGCAGCAGACGGACTATGAACACTGAAGCTTTCTTT. Translated, it gives CASSRRTMNTEAFF.

The chain employs TRBV28 and TRBJ1-4; 7 nucleotides align to TRBD1. The CDR3 runs 12 residues. Germline V gene lookup returns CDR1 MDHEN and CDR2 SYDVKM. CDR3 sequence: CATTGSDEKLFF. Written as DNA, the CDR3 is TGTGCAACGACAGGGAGCGATGAAAAACTGTTTTTT. Variable domain in full (rest from reference TRBV28 and TRBJ1-4): DVKVTQSSRYLVKRTGEKVFLECVQDMDHENMFWYRQDPGLGLRLIYFSYDVKMKEKGDIPEGYSVSREKKERFSLILESASTNQTSMYLCATTGSDEKLFFGSGTQLSVL.

The CDR3 spells CASSSGQTETQYF. CDR3 coding DNA: TGTGCCAGTAGTTCCGGACAGACAGAGACCCAGTACTTC. This sequence joins TRBV19 and TRBJ2-5, with a tentative D call TRBD1 (6 bases). In germline, CDR1 is LNHDA, CDR2 SQIVND (reference sequence). The length of the CDR3 is 13 residues. Trimming pared 5 bases from V and 4 bases from J, leaving 11 bases between.

This chain links TRBV7-5 with TRBJ1-6. TRBV7-5 is designated a pseudogene. CDR3 length: 16 residues. CDR3: CARSVAGGGNNSPLHF. The CDR3 DNA reads as TGTGCCAGAAGCGTCGCGGGGGGGGGCAATAATTCACCCCTCCACTTT.